This TCR beta chain was obtained from a study of CD4 T cells in relation to SARS-CoV-2 and coronaviruses. General observations from the study: Pre-pandemic and post-infection samples never came from the same donor. Crossreactivity was assessed only for spike protein, not other viral proteins. Monoreactive clones expanded significantly more to SARS-CoV-2 than crossreactive clones did.

The unexposed donors gave CD4+ T cells in about 2011-2019, prior to COVID-19. Naive and memory CD4+ T cells were separated from cryopreserved PBMCs. As to this clone: The antigen is not known.

This table comes from immunoSEQ multiplex PCR, and its TCRdb copy is limited to in-frame clones, with some not included. Among roughly 68,000 clones listed, approximately 93% were seen once. The sample taken for sequencing was naive CD4+ T cells from PBMCs. As for subset: naive CD4+ T cells isolated by negative enrichment. The TCR sequence derives from a human donor in good health.

CDR3 nucleotides: TGCAGCGTTGCCGGCCGGGACAGAAATTCACCCCTCCACTTT. It translates to CSVAGRDRNSPLHF. This rearrangement joins TRBV29-1 to TRBJ1-6, with 7 bases matching TRBD1. Germline assignment: CDR1 SQVTM and CDR2 ANQGSEA. This CDR3 comprises 14 residues. After removal of 4 bases from V and 7 bases from J, the junction contained 7 bases not matched to a gene.